This passage covers 12 T cell receptor beta chains from one sample sequenced in a study of OX40 agonist ivuxolimab in advanced cancers. Assay: immunoSEQ multiplex PCR; the TCRdb copy retains only in-frame clones and omits some. The sample comprises fewer than 70,000 clones, 65% to 80% of which are singletons, and roughly 6.5% rests with the top ten. Specimen: CD4+ or CD8+ T cells sorted from blood, collected in a trial of the OX40 agonist ivuxolimab. These TCRs come from an adult with an advanced solid tumor such as melanoma, head and neck, liver or kidney cancer.

The chain has TRBV7-3 and TRBJ2-2; 9 bases align to TRBD2. Germline CDR1 is SGHTA and CDR2 is FQGTGA. CDR3 length: 17 amino acids. After removal of 0 bases from V and 7 bases from J, the junction contained 9 bases not matched to a gene. CDR3 sequence: CASSLTGASGTVGELFF. CDR3 bases: TGTGCCAGCAGCTTAACGGGCGCTAGCGGGACGGTCGGGGAGCTGTTTTTT.

This sequence joins TRBV10-3 and TRBJ1-2, with a weak D call TRBD1 (6 bases). The CDR3 extends over 14 amino acids. CDR1 and CDR2 from the germline V gene are ENHRY and SYGVKD. The germline V and J ends were trimmed by 6 bases and 4 bases, with 15 bases remaining between them. CDR3 sequence reads: CAIRSLTGTYGYTF. For the CDR3, the DNA is TGTGCCATCAGATCTTTGACAGGTACCTATGGCTACACCTTC.

This chain uses TRBV7-2 with TRBJ2-7; either TRBD1 or TRBD2 may supply D (5 bases each). The germline CDR1 and CDR2 sequences are SGHTA and FQGNSA. The V end lost 5 bases, the J end lost 4 bases, and 21 bases lay between the germline ends. The CDR3 extends over 16 amino acids. CDR3 residues: CASSRDPTTVGYEQYF. CDR3 coding DNA: TGTGCCAGCAGCCGGGATCCGACGACAGTCGGGTACGAGCAGTACTTC.

This chain connects TRBV7-2 to TRBJ1-6; a possible D gene is TRBD1 (6 bases). Germline loops: CDR1 SGHTA, CDR2 FQGNSA. CDR3 length: 14 amino acids. V lost 3 bases and J 9 bases, leaving 12 bases between the germline ends. Written as DNA, the CDR3 is TGTGCCAGCAGCTTTGACAGGAATGGTTCACCCCTCCACTTT. It encodes CASSFDRNGSPLHF.

V is TRBV18 and J is TRBJ1-4; D not resolved. The CDR3 totals 13 residues. CDR1 and CDR2 (germline): KGHSH, LQKENI. V was cut by 2 bases and J by 7 bases, with 8 bases left in between. The CDR3: CASSPLGGEKLFF. The CDR3 DNA is TGTGCCAGCTCACCATTAGGTGGTGAAAAACTGTTTTTT.

The chain joins TRBV7-8 to TRBJ2-7; TRBD2 aligns across 11 bases. The V and J ends lost 3 bases and 4 bases, in that order; junction bases with no gene match: 5. The CDR3 loop spans 15 amino acids. CDR1 is SGHVS and CDR2 is FQNEAQ in the germline V gene. CDR3 nucleotides: TGTGCCAGCAGCTTTAGCGGGAGGGCCGGATACGAGCAGTACTTC. Translated: CASSFSGRAGYEQYF. The complete variable domain, with remaining parts taken from reference TRBV7-8 and TRBJ2-7, reads GAGVSQSPRYKVAKRGQDVALRCDPISGHVSLFWYQQALGQGPEFLTYFQNEAQLDKSGLPSDRFFAERPEGSVSTLKIQRTQQEDSAVYLCASSFSGRAGYEQYFGPGTRLTVT.

This clone was seen only a few times. The chain is built from TRBV6-5 and TRBJ1-2; D possibly corresponds to TRBD1 (5 bases). Germline assignment: CDR1 MNHEY and CDR2 SVGAGI. This CDR3 has 13 amino acids. The V end was cut by 2 bases, the J end by 2 bases, with 6 bases between. The CDR3 is CASSYEGNYGYTF. Here the CDR3 DNA reads TGTGCCAGCAGTTACGAGGGGAACTATGGCTACACCTTC.

The chain combines TRBV29-1 with TRBJ1-4, with TRBD1 as a possible D gene (5 bases). V was clipped by 7 bases and J by 4 bases, with 16 bases between them. Germline CDR1 reads SQVTM; CDR2 reads ANQGSEA. CDR3 size: 14 residues. CDR3 amino acids: CSAGGGPLNEKLFF. The CDR3 bases are TGCAGCGCTGGGGGGGGTCCCCTTAATGAAAAACTGTTTTTT. Full variable domain (missing parts from reference TRBV29-1 and TRBJ1-4): SAVISQKPSRDICQRGTSLTIQCQVDSQVTMMFWYRQQPGQSLTLIATANQGSEATYESGFVIDKFPISRPNLTFSTLTVSNMSPEDSSIYLCSAGGGPLNEKLFFGSGTQLSVL.

For the CDR3, the DNA is TGTGCCAGCAGCTTCCTTCGGGAGAGGGCACCCCTCCACTTT. It yields the protein CASSFLRERAPLHF. The rearrangement uses TRBV2 and TRBJ1-6; D is uncertain. The CDR3 is made up of 14 amino acids. Germline loops: CDR1 SNHLY, CDR2 FYNNEI. Deletions cut 6 bases from V and 11 bases from J, with 17 bases between.

The chain has TRBV14 and TRBJ2-3, with 9 bases fitting TRBD1. The germline V gene encodes CDR1 SGHDN and CDR2 FVKESK. V lost 1 base to trimming and J lost 2 bases; unmatched junction nucleotides: 7. The CDR3 consists of 17 residues. CDR3 DNA sequence: TGTGCCAGCAGCCAAGGGCTTGGACAGGGGAACACAGATACGCAGTATTTT. Translation gives CASSQGLGQGNTDTQYF.

This clone occurred a few times. The chain joins TRBV9 to TRBJ1-2, with D unclear. CDR1 is SGDLS, CDR2 YYNGEE, per germline. The germline V and J ends were trimmed by 4 bases and 4 bases, with 14 bases remaining between them. CDR3 length equals 14 residues. The CDR3 region has the DNA TGTGCCAGCAGCCCTTCGCCCGACGGCTATGGCTACACCTTC. This sequence encodes CASSPSPDGYGYTF.

This CDR3 is CATSLDRGGELGTQYF. CDR3 DNA sequence: TGTGCCACCAGCCTAGATCGAGGGGGAGAACTCGGTACGCAGTATTTT. V is TRBV15 and J is TRBJ2-3; possibly TRBD1 for D (6 bases). This CDR3 region has 16 residues. Germline V gives CDR1 LNHNV, CDR2 YYDKDF (reference sequence). With 5 bases removed from V and 8 bases from J, the gap between germline ends came to 23 bases. Drawing the rest from reference TRBV15 and TRBJ2-3, the complete variable domain is DAMVIQNPRYQVTQFGKPVTLSCSQTLNHNVMYWYQQKSSQAPKLLFHYYDKDFNNEADTPDNFQSRRPNTSFCFLDIRSPGLGDTAMYLCATSLDRGGELGTQYFGPGTRLTVL.